This section outlines one T cell receptor (beta chain) sequence together with its context. Authors' analysis steps: Estimates of nucleated cell counts were drawn from the amplification of reference gene primers. TCRdb keeps only in-frame clones here, not all; method: immunoSEQ multiplex PCR. V and J calls and clone size are given by that table; D and trimming were obtained from the DNA. This repertoire shows some 300,000 clones, over 85% found once; its top ten account for less than 3.5%. This CDR3 region has 15 residues. From germline, CDR1 is LNHNV and CDR2 YYDKDF (reference sequence). With 2 bases clipped from V and 4 bases from J, the junction kept 6 bases outside the gene matches. This specimen comes from a study of blood T cell repertoires in COVID-19. For the study at large: The origin of the acute and convalescent COVID-19 samples was the United States, Italy and Spain.

The cohort comprised adults aged 18 to 89 years residing in 20 to 30 US areas. Participant reports of clinical history set cohort assignment. The receptor comes from a woman aged 50 to 60 who had been exposed to COVID-19. The sequencing sample was made of PBMCs or T cells enriched from blood (not recorded which). The chain joins TRBV15 to TRBJ1-1; 8 bases agree with TRBD1. In DNA form, the CDR3 reads TGTGCCACCAGCAGACCTCAAACAGGGGGCACTGAAGCTTTCTTT. This gives the protein CATSRPQTGGTEAFF. The full variable domain, in which reference TRBV15 and TRBJ1-1 provide the parts outside the CDR3, is DAMVIQNPRYQVTQFGKPVTLSCSQTLNHNVMYWYQQKSSQAPKLLFHYYDKDFNNEADTPDNFQSRRPNTSFCFLDIRSPGLGDTAMYLCATSRPQTGGTEAFFGQGTRLTVV.